This T cell receptor (beta chain) is from a study of T cell repertoires in cytomegalovirus infection. Study overall: Used in the study were CMV epitopes, some recently identified and HLA-C-restricted, others well-studied and HLA-B-restricted.

Only a few counts were recorded for this clonotype. Its antigen is unknown. TCRdb re-called the reads with MiXCR, one entry per CDR3 protein. Of approximately 150,000 distinct CDR3 sequences listed, about 20% are singletons. With 4 bases removed from V and 0 bases from J, the gap between germline ends came to 10 bases. Germline V gene sequence: CDR1 MGHRA, CDR2 YSYEKL. The CDR3 covers 14 residues. The receptor's source is a human donor in good health (CMV status not recorded). Some clones in this sample may be carry-over from other donors' samples. The chain recombines TRBV4-1 with TRBJ2-7; perhaps TRBD2 as D (5 bases). The specimen was CD8+ T cells from cultured PBMCs, collected from culture after CMV antigen stimulation. CDR3 coding DNA: TGCGCCAGCAGCCCTTCCGGGAACTCCTACGAGCAGTACTTC. It is translated as CASSPSGNSYEQYF.